One sample yielded the 3 T cell receptor beta chains listed below, sequenced in a study of T cell repertoires in cytomegalovirus infection. TCRdb analysed the reads with MiXCR anew, one entry per CDR3 protein. The table has about 740,000 distinct CDR3 sequences, approximately 34% seen once. What was sequenced was PBMCs. All receptors derive from a human donor in good health (CMV status not recorded). Some clones in this sample may be carry-over from other donors' samples.

With regard to this clonotype: The DNA is left out, because the CDR3 cannot be placed on it with certainty; the CDR3 is given as TCRdb lists it. The CDR3: CASSFGIGTNTEDFF. This rearrangement joins TRBV12-3 or TRBV12-4 to TRBJ1-1; TRBD1, the D gene given by the table, was not confirmed from the DNA. The CDR3 is 15 amino acids long, termini counted.

CDR3 bases: TGCAGTGCCCCAGCGGCAGCCGCTAATGAAAAACTGTTTTTT. This codes for CSAPAAAANEKLFF. The J gene is TRBJ1-4, the V gene TRBV20-1; D is undetermined. The CDR3 is made up of 14 amino acids. Between the trimmed V and J ends, which lost 6 bases and 3 bases, there was a span of 14 bases. CDR1 and CDR2 (germline): DFQATT, SNEGSKA (reference sequence).

The rearrangement uses TRBV28 and TRBJ1-1; D gene unclear. V shed 6 bases and J shed 1 base, with 9 bases lying between them. Germline V CDR1 and CDR2: MDHEN, SYDVKM. CDR3 length: 13 residues. The CDR3 here is CASRVAENTEAFF. CDR3 in DNA: TGTGCCAGCAGAGTAGCAGAGAACACTGAAGCTTTCTTT.